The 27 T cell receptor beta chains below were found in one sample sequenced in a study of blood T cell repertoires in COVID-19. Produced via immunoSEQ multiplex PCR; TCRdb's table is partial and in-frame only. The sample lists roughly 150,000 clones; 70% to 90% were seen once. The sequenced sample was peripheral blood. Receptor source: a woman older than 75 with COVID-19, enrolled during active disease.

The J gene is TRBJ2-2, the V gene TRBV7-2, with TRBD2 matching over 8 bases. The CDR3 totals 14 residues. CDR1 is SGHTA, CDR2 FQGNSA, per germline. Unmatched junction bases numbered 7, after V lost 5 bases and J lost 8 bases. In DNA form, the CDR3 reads TGTGCCAGCAGCCCCGGGAGGGCAGAGGGGGAGCTGTTTTTT. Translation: CASSPGRAEGELFF.

The CDR3 coding sequence is TGCGCCAGCAGCTTGGACTCGGGGATCGTCTATGGCTACACCTTC. Translation gives CASSLDSGIVYGYTF. The rearrangement links TRBV5-1 to TRBJ1-2; D is undetermined. Germline CDR1 SGHRS, CDR2 YFSETQ. This CDR3 contains 15 residues. V lost 0 bases to trimming and J lost 4 bases, with 13 bases between them.

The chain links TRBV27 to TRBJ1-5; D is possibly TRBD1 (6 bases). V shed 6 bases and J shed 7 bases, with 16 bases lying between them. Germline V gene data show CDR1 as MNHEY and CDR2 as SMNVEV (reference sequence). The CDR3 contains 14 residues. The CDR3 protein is CASRPRTASQPQHF. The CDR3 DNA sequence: TGTGCCAGCAGACCCCGGACAGCCTCACAGCCCCAGCATTTT.

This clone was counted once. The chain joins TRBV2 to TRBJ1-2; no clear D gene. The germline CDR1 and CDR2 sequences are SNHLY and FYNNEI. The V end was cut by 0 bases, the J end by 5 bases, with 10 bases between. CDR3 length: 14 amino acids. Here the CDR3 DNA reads TGTGCCAGCAGTGAAGCGCGAGCCTTATATGGCTACACCTTC. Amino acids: CASSEARALYGYTF.

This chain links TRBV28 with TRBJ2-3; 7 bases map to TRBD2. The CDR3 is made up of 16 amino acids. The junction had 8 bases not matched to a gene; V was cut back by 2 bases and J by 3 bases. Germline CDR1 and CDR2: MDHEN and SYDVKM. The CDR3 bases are TGTGCCAGCAGTTTAGGAGGACTAGTTGGTACAGATACGCAGTATTTT. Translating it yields CASSLGGLVGTDTQYF.

The CDR3 reads CASSGPGQGVEQYF. CDR3 nucleotides: TGTGCCAGCAGCGGACCGGGACAGGGCGTCGAGCAGTACTTC. The chain carries TRBV7-3 and TRBJ2-7; 9 bases are shared with TRBD1. The CDR3 runs to 14 residues. Germline V gene sequence: CDR1 SGHTA, CDR2 FQGTGA. Germline trimming cut 5 bases from V and 6 bases from J; bases unmatched to any gene: 8.

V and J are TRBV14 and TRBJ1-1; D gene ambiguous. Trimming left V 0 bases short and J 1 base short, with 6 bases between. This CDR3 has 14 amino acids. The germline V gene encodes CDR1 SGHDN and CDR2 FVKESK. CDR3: CASSQENRNTEAFF. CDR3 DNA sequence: TGTGCCAGCAGCCAAGAGAACAGGAACACTGAAGCTTTCTTT.

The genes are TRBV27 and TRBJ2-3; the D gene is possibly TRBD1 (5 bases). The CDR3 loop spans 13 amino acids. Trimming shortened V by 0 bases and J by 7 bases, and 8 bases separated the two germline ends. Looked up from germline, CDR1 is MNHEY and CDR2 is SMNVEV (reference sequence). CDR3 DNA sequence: TGTGCCAGCAGTTTATCGACAGTCAATACGCAGTATTTT. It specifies CASSLSTVNTQYF.

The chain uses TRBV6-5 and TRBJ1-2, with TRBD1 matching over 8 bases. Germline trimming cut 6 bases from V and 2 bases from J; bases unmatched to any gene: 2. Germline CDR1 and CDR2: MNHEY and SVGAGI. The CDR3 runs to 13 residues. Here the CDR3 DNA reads TGTGCCAGCAGGGACAGGGTAAACTATGGCTACACCTTC. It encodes CASRDRVNYGYTF.

This CDR3 reads CASSLLSLGGETQYF. CDR3 nucleotide sequence: TGTGCCAGCAGTTTACTTTCCCTCGGTGGAGAGACCCAGTACTTC. The chain is built from TRBV6-6 and TRBJ2-5; no clear D. Germline V lookup: CDR1 MNHNY, CDR2 SVGAGI (reference sequence). The CDR3 totals 15 residues. V lost 4 bases and J 4 bases, leaving 16 bases between the germline ends.

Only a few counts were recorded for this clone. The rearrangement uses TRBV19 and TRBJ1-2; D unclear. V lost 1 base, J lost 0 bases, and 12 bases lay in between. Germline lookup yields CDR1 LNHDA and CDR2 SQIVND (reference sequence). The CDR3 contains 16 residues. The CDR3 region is CASSIGVSKTNYGYTF. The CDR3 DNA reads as TGTGCCAGTAGTATAGGCGTATCAAAGACTAACTATGGCTACACCTTC. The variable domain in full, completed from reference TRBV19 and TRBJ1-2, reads DGGITQSPKYLFRKEGQNVTLSCEQNLNHDAMYWYRQDPGQGLRLIYYSQIVNDFQKGDIAEGYSVSREKKESFPLTVTSAQKNPTAFYLCASSIGVSKTNYGYTFGSGTRLTVV.

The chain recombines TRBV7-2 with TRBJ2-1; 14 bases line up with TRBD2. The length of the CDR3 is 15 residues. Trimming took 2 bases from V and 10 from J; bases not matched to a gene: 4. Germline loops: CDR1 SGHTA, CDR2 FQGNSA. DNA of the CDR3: TGTGCCAGCAGCTTATTGACTAGCGGGAGGGGCGAGCAGTTCTTC. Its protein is CASSLLTSGRGEQFF.

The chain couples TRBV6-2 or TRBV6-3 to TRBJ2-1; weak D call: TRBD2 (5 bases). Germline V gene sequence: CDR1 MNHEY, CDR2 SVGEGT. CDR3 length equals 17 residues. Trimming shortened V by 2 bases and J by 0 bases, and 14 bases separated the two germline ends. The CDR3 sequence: CASSYAQPEASYNEQFF. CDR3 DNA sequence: TGTGCCAGCAGTTACGCCCAACCGGAGGCCTCCTACAATGAGCAGTTCTTC.

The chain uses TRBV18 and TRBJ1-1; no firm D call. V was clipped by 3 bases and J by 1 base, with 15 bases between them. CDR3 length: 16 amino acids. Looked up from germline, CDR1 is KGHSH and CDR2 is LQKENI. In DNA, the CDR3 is TGTGCCAGCTCACCTTTCCGATTGGCAGGGAACACTGAAGCTTTCTTT. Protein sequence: CASSPFRLAGNTEAFF.

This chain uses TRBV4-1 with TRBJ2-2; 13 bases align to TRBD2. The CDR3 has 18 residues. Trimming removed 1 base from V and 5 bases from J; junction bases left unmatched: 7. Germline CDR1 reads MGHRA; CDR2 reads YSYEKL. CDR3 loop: CASSQGGLAGVGTGELFF. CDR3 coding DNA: TGCGCCAGCAGCCAAGGCGGACTAGCGGGAGTCGGAACCGGGGAGCTGTTTTTT.

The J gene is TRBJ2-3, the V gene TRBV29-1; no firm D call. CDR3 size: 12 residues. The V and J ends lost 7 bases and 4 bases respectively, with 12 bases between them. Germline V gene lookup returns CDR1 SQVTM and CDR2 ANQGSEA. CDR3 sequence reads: CSGSQLADTQYF. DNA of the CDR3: TGCAGCGGATCCCAGTTGGCAGATACGCAGTATTTT.

CDR3: CASSIEAGDRGEGLLQYF. Written as DNA, the CDR3 is TGTGCCAGTAGTATAGAAGCTGGTGACAGAGGGGAGGGGTTGCTCCAGTACTTC. V gene TRBV19 combines with J gene TRBJ2-5; TRBD2 matches 7 bases. The CDR3 runs 18 residues. Germline V gives CDR1 LNHDA, CDR2 SQIVND (reference sequence). V shed 0 bases and J 10 bases; nucleotides not matched to a gene: 20.

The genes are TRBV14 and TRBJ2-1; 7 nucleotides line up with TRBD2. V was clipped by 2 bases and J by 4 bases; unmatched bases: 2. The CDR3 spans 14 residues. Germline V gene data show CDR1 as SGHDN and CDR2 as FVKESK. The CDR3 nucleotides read TGTGCCAGCAGCCAAATTAGCGGGTACAATGAGCAGTTCTTC. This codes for CASSQISGYNEQFF.

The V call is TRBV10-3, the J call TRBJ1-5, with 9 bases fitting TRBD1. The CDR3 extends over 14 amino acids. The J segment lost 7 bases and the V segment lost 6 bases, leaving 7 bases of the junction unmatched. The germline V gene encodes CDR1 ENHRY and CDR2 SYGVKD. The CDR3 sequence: CAISKDRGAQPQHF. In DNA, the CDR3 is TGTGCCATCAGCAAGGACAGGGGTGCCCAGCCCCAGCATTTT.

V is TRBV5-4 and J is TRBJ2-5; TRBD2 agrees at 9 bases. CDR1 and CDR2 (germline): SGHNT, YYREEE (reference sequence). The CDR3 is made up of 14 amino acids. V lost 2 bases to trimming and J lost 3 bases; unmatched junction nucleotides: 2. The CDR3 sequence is CASSLLAGEETQYF. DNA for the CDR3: TGTGCCAGCAGCTTATTAGCGGGAGAAGAGACCCAGTACTTC.

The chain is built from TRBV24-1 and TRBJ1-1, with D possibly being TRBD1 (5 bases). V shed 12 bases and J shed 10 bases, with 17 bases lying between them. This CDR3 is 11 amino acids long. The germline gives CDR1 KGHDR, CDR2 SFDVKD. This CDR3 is CALQVPGGAFF. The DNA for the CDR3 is TGTGCCTTACAGGTTCCAGGCGGAGCTTTCTTT.

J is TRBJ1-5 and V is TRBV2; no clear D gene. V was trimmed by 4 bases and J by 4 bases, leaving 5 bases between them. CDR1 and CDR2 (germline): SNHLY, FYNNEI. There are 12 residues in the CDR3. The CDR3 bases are TGTGCCAGCAGTGGGCAGAATCAGCCCCAGCATTTT. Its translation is CASSGQNQPQHF.

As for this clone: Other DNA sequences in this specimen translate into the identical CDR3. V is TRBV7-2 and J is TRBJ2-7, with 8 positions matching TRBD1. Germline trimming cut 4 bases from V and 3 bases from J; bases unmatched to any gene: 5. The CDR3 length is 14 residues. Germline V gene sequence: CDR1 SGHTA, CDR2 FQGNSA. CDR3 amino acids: CASSSDRGYYEQYF. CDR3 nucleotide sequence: TGTGCCAGCAGCTCCGACAGGGGCTACTACGAGCAGTACTTC. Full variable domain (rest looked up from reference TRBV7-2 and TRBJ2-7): GAGVSQSPSNKVTEKGKDVELRCDPISGHTALYWYRQSLGQGLEFLIYFQGNSAPDKSGLPSDRFSAERTGGSVSTLTIQRTQQEDSAVYLCASSSDRGYYEQYFGPGTRLTVT.

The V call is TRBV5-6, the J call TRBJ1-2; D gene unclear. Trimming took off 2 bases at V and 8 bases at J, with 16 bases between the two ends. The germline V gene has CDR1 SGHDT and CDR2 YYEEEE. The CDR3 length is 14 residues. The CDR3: CASSFAGAVSGYTF. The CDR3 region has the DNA TGTGCCAGCAGCTTTGCAGGCGCTGTTTCCGGCTACACCTTC.

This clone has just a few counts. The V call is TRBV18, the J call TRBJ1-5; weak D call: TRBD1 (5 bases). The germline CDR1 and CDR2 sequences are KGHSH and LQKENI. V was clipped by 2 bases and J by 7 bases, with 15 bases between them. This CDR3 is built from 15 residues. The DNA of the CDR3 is TGTGCCAGCTCACCAGGGGGGAGGGGAGGACAGCCCCAGCATTTT. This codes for CASSPGGRGGQPQHF.

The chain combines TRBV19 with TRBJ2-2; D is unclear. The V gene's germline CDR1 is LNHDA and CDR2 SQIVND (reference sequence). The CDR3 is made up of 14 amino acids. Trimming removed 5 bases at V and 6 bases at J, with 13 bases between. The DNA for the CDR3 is TGTGCCAGTAGTCTTTCCCCCGTAGCCGGGGAGCTGTTTTTT. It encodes CASSLSPVAGELFF.

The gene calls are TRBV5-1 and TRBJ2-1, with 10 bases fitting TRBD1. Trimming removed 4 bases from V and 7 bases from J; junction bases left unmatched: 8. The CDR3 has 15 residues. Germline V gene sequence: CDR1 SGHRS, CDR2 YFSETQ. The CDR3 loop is CASSTDRGSGNEQFF. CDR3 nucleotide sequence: TGCGCCAGCAGCACGGACAGGGGGAGTGGGAATGAGCAGTTCTTC. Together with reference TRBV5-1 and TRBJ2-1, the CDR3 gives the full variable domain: KAGVTQTPRYLIKTRGQQVTLSCSPISGHRSVSWYQQTPGQGLQFLFEYFSETQRNKGNFPGRFSGRQFSNSRSEMNVSTLELGDSALYLCASSTDRGSGNEQFFGPGTRLTVL.